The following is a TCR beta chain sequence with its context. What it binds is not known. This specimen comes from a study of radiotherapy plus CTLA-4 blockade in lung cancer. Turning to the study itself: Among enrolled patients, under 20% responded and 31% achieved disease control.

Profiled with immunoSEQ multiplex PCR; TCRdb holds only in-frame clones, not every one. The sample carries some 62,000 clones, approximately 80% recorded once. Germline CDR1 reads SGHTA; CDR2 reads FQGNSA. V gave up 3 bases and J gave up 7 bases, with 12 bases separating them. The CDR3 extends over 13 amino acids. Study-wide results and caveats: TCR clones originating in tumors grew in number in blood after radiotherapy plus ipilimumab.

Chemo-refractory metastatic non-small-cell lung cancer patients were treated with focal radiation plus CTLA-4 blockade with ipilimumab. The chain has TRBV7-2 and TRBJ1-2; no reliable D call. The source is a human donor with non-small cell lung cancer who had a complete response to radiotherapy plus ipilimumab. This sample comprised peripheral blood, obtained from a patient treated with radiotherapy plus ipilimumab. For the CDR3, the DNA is TGTGCCAGCAGCTTTCCCGGTCTGGGTGGCTACACCTTC. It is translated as CASSFPGLGGYTF.